The T cell receptor (beta chain) described here comes from a study of T cell changes during pregnancy in multiple sclerosis (dated by TCRdb to 2018 to 2020). For context, the study as a whole: The study examined how the T cell repertoire changed over the course of pregnancy in women with multiple sclerosis.

V is pared back by 5 bases and J by 8 bases, with 15 bases lying between the germline termini. The CDR3 starts with the cysteine, ends with the phenylalanine, and has 13 residues. Only the CDR3 DNA is retained, 39 bases long and in frame from the first base. The CDR1 and CDR2 encoded by the germline V gene are SGHAT and FQNNGV. For this clone: Its antigen remains undetermined. No base quality values were provided; no much bigger clone lies one nucleotide off.

Libraries were made using the immunoSEQ multiplex PCR assay. TCRdb mirrors the immuneACCESS table, restricted to in-frame sequences. Some clones are absent from its copies; in checked studies, under half trace to an unresolved V gene, and the reason for the others is unknown. The sample has tens of thousands of clones on record, approximately 90% of them singletons. The top ten clones comprise approximately 3.4% of the sample. The sample was peripheral blood, taken before pregnancy. This clonotype originated in a female donor with multiple sclerosis, enrolled in a pregnancy study. The rearrangement joined TRBV11-2 to TRBJ1-2, with the D gene not confidently named. At the DNA level, the sequence is TGTGCCAGCAGCCCGCAGGACCAGCGGGGCTACACCTTC. Translation gives CASSPQDQRGYTF.